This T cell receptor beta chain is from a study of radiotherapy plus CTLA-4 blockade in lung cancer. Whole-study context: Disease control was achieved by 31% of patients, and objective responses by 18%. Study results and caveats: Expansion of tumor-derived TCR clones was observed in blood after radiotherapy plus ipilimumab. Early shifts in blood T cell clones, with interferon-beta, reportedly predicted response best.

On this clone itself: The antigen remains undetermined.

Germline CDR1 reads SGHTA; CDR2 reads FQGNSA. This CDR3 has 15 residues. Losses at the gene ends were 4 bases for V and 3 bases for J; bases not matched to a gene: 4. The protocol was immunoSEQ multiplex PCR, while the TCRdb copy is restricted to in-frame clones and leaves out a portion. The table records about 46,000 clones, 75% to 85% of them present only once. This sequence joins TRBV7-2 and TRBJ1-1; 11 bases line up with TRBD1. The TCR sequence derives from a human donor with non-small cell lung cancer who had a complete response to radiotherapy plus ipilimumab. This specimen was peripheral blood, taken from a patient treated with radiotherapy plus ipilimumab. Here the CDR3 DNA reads TGTGCCAGCAGCTCGGGACAGGGGGGGTACACTGAAGCTTTCTTT. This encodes CASSSGQGGYTEAFF.